The clone carrying this T cell receptor (beta chain) has a handful of counts. This CDR3 is also generated by other DNA sequences in the sample. Per the authors' pipeline: Reference gene primer amplification gave nucleated cell count estimates. This table comes from immunoSEQ multiplex PCR, and its TCRdb copy is limited to in-frame clones, with some not included. The V and J calls and clone size were taken over from that table, and D and trimming were inferred from the DNA. The sample records about 260,000 clones, roughly 85% being singletons. This entry comes from a study of blood T cell repertoires in COVID-19. Study-wide background: Spain, Italy and the United States supplied samples that represented acute and convalescent COVID-19. The analysed material was cDNA or gDNA that came from T cells, B-cell-depleted T cells, or PBMCs.

The specimen was peripheral blood. The TCR originated in a man between 60 and 70 years old who had recovered from COVID-19.

CDR3 amino acids: CASSLVGSSYEQYF. The CDR3, as DNA: TGTGCCAGCAGCTTAGTGGGCAGCTCCTACGAGCAGTACTTC. This sequence joins TRBV7-9 and TRBJ2-7; no definite D call. The V gene's germline CDR1 is SEHNR and CDR2 FQNEAQ (reference sequence). This CDR3 comprises 14 residues. Trimming stripped 1 base from V and 0 bases from J, with 7 bases between.